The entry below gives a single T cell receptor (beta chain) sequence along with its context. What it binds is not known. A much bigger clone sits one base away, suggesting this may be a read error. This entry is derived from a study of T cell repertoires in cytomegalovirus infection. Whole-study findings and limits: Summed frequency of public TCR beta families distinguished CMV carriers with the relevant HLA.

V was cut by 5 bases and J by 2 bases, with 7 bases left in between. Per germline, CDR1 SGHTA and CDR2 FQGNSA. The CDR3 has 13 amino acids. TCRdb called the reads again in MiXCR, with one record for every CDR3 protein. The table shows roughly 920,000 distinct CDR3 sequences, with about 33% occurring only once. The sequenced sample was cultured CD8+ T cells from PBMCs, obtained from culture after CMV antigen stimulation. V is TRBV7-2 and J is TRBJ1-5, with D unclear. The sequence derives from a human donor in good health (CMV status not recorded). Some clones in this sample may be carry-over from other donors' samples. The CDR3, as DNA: TGTGCCAGCAGCGAGGGATGCAATCAGCCCCAGCATTTT. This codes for CASSEGCNQPQHF.